This T cell receptor (beta chain) was sequenced during a study of cytomegalovirus exposure and HLA in healthy donors. Study outcomes and limitations: Later analysis showed TCR association rates varying by HLA locus, highest for DRB1 and lowest for HLA-C. TRBV6-2, TRBV6-3 and some other V segments were unresolvable in 87-base-pair reads. As was reported, the classifier diagnosed cytomegalovirus status with high specificity and sensitivity.

PCR primers comprised 60 Vbeta and 13 Jbeta primers. Profiled with immunoSEQ multiplex PCR; TCRdb holds only in-frame clones, not every one. The profile shows 150,000 to 200,000 clones, approximately 81% of them singletons. The J segment lost 3 bases and the V segment lost 2 bases, leaving 7 bases of the junction unmatched. Germline V CDR1 and CDR2: ENHRY, SYGVKD. The CDR3 loop spans 15 amino acids. Notes on this clone: The target antigen is unknown.

Sequencing input: PBMCs. The receptor was isolated from a female donor in good health and CMV-seronegative. The chain employs TRBV10-3 and TRBJ2-7; 7 bases line up with TRBD1. CDR3: CAISEQGQPGYEQYF. CDR3 DNA: TGTGCCATCAGTGAGCAGGGACAGCCTGGCTACGAGCAGTACTTC.